This T cell receptor beta chain was observed in a study of metastatic and nonmetastatic thyroid tumors. Study overall: Comparative analysis of repertoires was undertaken across blood and tumor or nodule tissue obtained from malignant and benign thyroid patients.

This clone is medium-sized. All patients reached thyroid surgery having received no treatment beforehand. Original methodology: Between-group CDR3 differences, defined by clinicopathological status, yielded a distant-metastasis classifier for papillary thyroid cancer. TCRdb re-processed the PCR reads through MiXCR. The V and J calls were determined by TCRdb, not by the authors. Here the sample spans around 13,000 clones, under 30% being singletons. Trimming left V 2 bases short and J 10 bases short, with 6 bases between. CDR3 length: 11 residues. This receptor was identified in a female donor with papillary thyroid cancer or a benign thyroid nodule (not recorded which). Some clones in this sample may be carry-over from other donors' samples. This chain joins TRBV12-3 or TRBV12-4 and TRBJ2-1; D remains ambiguous. Specimen: blood. The CDR3 reads CASSLKMEQFF. In nucleotides, the CDR3 is TGTGCCAGCAGTTTAAAAATGGAGCAGTTCTTC.